Shown below are 20 T cell receptor beta chains from a single sample sequenced in a study of cytomegalovirus exposure and HLA in healthy donors. The PCR used 60 Vbeta and 13 Jbeta primers. Clones were read by immunoSEQ multiplex PCR, and TCRdb kept only the in-frame ones, dropping some. Found here are about 180,000 clones, around 81% of them singletons; the top ten hold about 2.2%. The specimen sequenced was PBMCs. The receptors stem from a young woman in good health and CMV-seronegative.

This clone has more than one count but fewer than ten. The chain couples TRBV5-1 to TRBJ1-1; D is perhaps TRBD1 (5 bases). V was pared by 3 bases and J by 6 bases, with 12 bases between. Looked up from germline, CDR1 is SGHRS and CDR2 is YFSETQ. The CDR3 spans 13 residues. The CDR3 DNA follows: TGCGCCAGCAGCTGGACATTAGGGCCTGAAGCTTTCTTT. Amino acids: CASSWTLGPEAFF.

The chain recombines TRBV9 with TRBJ2-2, with D unresolved. The germline V and J ends were trimmed by 1 base and 9 bases, with 7 bases remaining between them. This CDR3 has 12 residues. CDR1 is SGDLS, CDR2 YYNGEE, per germline. The CDR3 nucleotides read TGTGCCAGCAGCGTAAATTCAAGGGAGCTGTTTTTT. Protein: CASSVNSRELFF.

Here the CDR3 DNA reads TGCAGTGCTTTAGTTCAGCCCCAGCATTTT. Amino acids: CSALVQPQHF. The V call is TRBV20-1, the J call TRBJ1-5; D not certain. V was clipped by 5 bases and J by 6 bases, with 5 bases between them. The CDR3 length is 10 residues. Germline assignment: CDR1 DFQATT and CDR2 SNEGSKA (reference sequence).

The gene calls are TRBV2 and TRBJ1-2, with D maybe TRBD1 (6 bases). Germline CDR1 SNHLY, CDR2 FYNNEI. CDR3 length: 11 amino acids. V lost 4 bases and J lost 8, with 8 bases in between. DNA for the CDR3: TGTGCCAGCAGTGTGGACAGCGGCTACACCTTC. Translation gives CASSVDSGYTF.

The chain has TRBV27 and TRBJ2-3; D unresolved. The CDR3 extends over 15 amino acids. The germline V gene has CDR1 MNHEY and CDR2 SMNVEV (reference sequence). V was cut by 6 bases and J by 4 bases, with 17 bases left in between. CDR3 coding DNA: TGTGCCAGCAGATTCGGAGTGGTGGCAGCAGATACGCAGTATTTT. This gives the protein CASRFGVVAADTQYF.

V gene TRBV5-4 combines with J gene TRBJ2-5; weak D call: TRBD1 (6 bases). The length of the CDR3 is 14 residues. Per germline, CDR1 SGHNT and CDR2 YYREEE (reference sequence). Trimming shortened V by 4 bases and J by 5 bases, and 15 bases separated the two germline ends. CDR3 protein: CASSQPQGLETQYF. Here the CDR3 DNA reads TGTGCCAGCAGCCAACCTCAGGGGCTCGAGACCCAGTACTTC. Full variable domain (outside the CDR3, taken from reference TRBV5-4 and TRBJ2-5): ETGVTQSPTHLIKTRGQQVTLRCSSQSGHNTVSWYQQALGQGPQFIFQYYREEENGRGNFPPRFSGLQFPNYSSELNVNALELDDSALYLCASSQPQGLETQYFGPGTRLLVL.

The J gene is TRBJ2-5, the V gene TRBV11-2, with D possibly TRBD1 on 6 matching bases. Germline V gives CDR1 SGHAT, CDR2 FQNNGV. Trimming shortened V by 5 bases and J by 0 bases, and 10 bases separated the two germline ends. CDR3 size: 14 residues. The CDR3 loop is CASSSRDNQETQYF. The CDR3 region has the DNA TGTGCCAGCAGCAGCCGGGACAACCAAGAGACCCAGTACTTC.

J is TRBJ1-1 and V is TRBV30, with 8 bases identical to TRBD1. J lost 10 bases, V lost 1 base, and 8 bases had no gene match. CDR3 length: 13 amino acids. Germline V gives CDR1 GTSNPN, CDR2 SVGIG (reference sequence). CDR3 residues: CAWSAGQGPRAFF. The CDR3 nucleotides are TGTGCCTGGAGTGCCGGACAGGGCCCGCGAGCTTTCTTT.

As concerns this clone: The junction and the germline gene differ at one end; a read error may be behind it. The V gene is TRBV7-9, the J gene TRBJ1-5, with TRBD1 identical over 7 bases. This CDR3 has 14 residues. Germline CDR1 reads SEHNR; CDR2 reads FQNEAQ (reference sequence). DNA for the CDR3: TGTTCCAGCAGCTTTACAGGGGGCAATCAGCCCCAGCATTTT. This gives the protein CSSSFTGGNQPQHF.

The chain carries TRBV5-4 and TRBJ2-7; 7 bases agree with TRBD1. Germline loops: CDR1 SGHNT, CDR2 YYREEE (reference sequence). V was pared by 4 bases and J by 5 bases, with 9 bases of the junction left unmatched. The CDR3 extends over 14 amino acids. CDR3 region: CASSPRDRVNEQYF. The CDR3 DNA is TGTGCCAGCAGCCCCAGGGACAGAGTAAACGAGCAGTACTTC.

In its sample, this clone was seen once. The chain couples TRBV19 to TRBJ2-1; a possible D gene is TRBD1 (5 bases). CDR1 LNHDA and CDR2 SQIVND come from the germline V gene (reference sequence). V was pared by 4 bases and J by 7 bases, with 5 bases between. CDR3 length: 11 amino acids. In DNA form, the CDR3 reads TGTGCCAGTAGTACAGGGAATGAGCAGTTCTTC. It translates to CASSTGNEQFF.

This clone was detected a few times. The chain employs TRBV7-8 and TRBJ2-7; 9 nucleotides agree with TRBD1. The CDR3 length is 15 residues. J lost 4 bases, V lost 4 bases, and 8 bases had no gene match. Germline V gene data show CDR1 as SGHVS and CDR2 as FQNEAQ. The CDR3 region has the DNA TGTGCCAGCAGCTCCACAGGGGGCAGGGGGTACGAGCAGTACTTC. Translation: CASSSTGGRGYEQYF. The whole variable domain, remainder taken from reference TRBV7-8 and TRBJ2-7, is GAGVSQSPRYKVAKRGQDVALRCDPISGHVSLFWYQQALGQGPEFLTYFQNEAQLDKSGLPSDRFFAERPEGSVSTLKIQRTQQEDSAVYLCASSSTGGRGYEQYFGPGTRLTVT.

This clone was observed once. The chain is built from TRBV7-9 and TRBJ1-1; D is unclear. Germline V gene sequence: CDR1 SEHNR, CDR2 FQNEAQ (reference sequence). Trimming left V 2 bases short and J 1 base short, with 8 bases between. This CDR3 has 14 residues. CDR3 amino acids: CASSLLKRNTEAFF. The CDR3 bases are TGTGCCAGCAGCTTATTGAAGAGGAACACTGAAGCTTTCTTT. The full variable domain, its missing parts supplied by reference TRBV7-9 and TRBJ1-1, is DTGVSQNPRHKITKRGQNVTFRCDPISEHNRLYWYRQTLGQGPEFLTYFQNEAQLEKSRLLSDRFSAERPKGSFSTLEIQRTEQGDSAMYLCASSLLKRNTEAFFGQGTRLTVV.

This clone has just one count. V usage is TRBV28 and J usage is TRBJ1-3; 8 nucleotides align to TRBD1. The CDR3 has 15 amino acids. Germline CDR1 and CDR2: MDHEN and SYDVKM. V shed 6 bases, J shed 0 bases, and the junction held 4 bases outside the gene matches. The CDR3 region is CASRRQGNSGNTIYF. The CDR3 DNA follows: TGTGCCAGCAGGAGACAGGGGAACTCTGGAAACACCATATATTTT.

This clone was seen a handful of times. Its ends do not fully match the called genes, so a read error is possible. The V and J genes are TRBV5-4 and TRBJ2-6; D may be TRBD1 (5 bases). The germline V gene has CDR1 SGHNT and CDR2 YYREEE (reference sequence). CDR3 length: 14 residues. CDR3 coding DNA: TGTGCCAGCAGCCACGGCTCTGGGGCCAACGGCCTGACTTTC. Translating it yields CASSHGSGANGLTF.

This clone was seen more than once but under ten times. The V gene is TRBV2, the J gene TRBJ1-1; TRBD1 agrees at 11 bases. The CDR3 length is 14 residues. CDR1 and CDR2 from the germline V gene are SNHLY and FYNNEI. J was trimmed by 5 bases and V by 5 bases; bases with no gene match: 4. CDR3 sequence reads: CASSPGTGGTEAFF. The CDR3 region has the DNA TGTGCCAGCAGTCCCGGGACAGGGGGGACTGAAGCTTTCTTT.

The chain has TRBV7-2 and TRBJ2-1, with 8 bases fitting TRBD2. V shed 1 base and J 4 bases; nucleotides not matched to a gene: 3. This CDR3 has 15 amino acids. Germline V gene data show CDR1 as SGHTA and CDR2 as FQGNSA. CDR3 region: CASSLGSGTYNEQFF. As DNA, the CDR3 is TGTGCCAGCAGCTTAGGTAGCGGGACGTACAATGAGCAGTTCTTC.

This chain links TRBV5-1 with TRBJ2-3, with TRBD2 as a possible D gene (5 bases). CDR1 SGHRS and CDR2 YFSETQ come from the germline V gene. The CDR3 contains 13 residues. V lost 0 bases to trimming and J lost 4 bases, with 6 bases between them. The CDR3 here is CASSLDGADTQYF. The CDR3 coding sequence is TGCGCCAGCAGCTTGGACGGGGCAGATACGCAGTATTTT.

This chain uses TRBV1 with TRBJ2-3; whether TRBD2, the table's D call, matches the DNA was not checked. TRBV1 is a documented pseudogene. CDR3 length equals 17 residues. The CDR3: CTSRHKTSGPITDTQYF. The CDR3 nucleotides read TGCACCAGCAGACATAAGACTAGCGGCCCTATCACAGATACGCAGTATTTT.

The chain combines TRBV18 with TRBJ2-1; 14 nucleotides line up with TRBD2. Germline-derived CDR1 and CDR2 are KGHSH and LQKENI. Germline trimming cut 3 bases from V and 6 bases from J; bases unmatched to any gene: 1. There are 15 residues in the CDR3. The CDR3 is CASSPTSGRANEQFF. The CDR3 nucleotides read TGTGCCAGCTCACCGACTAGCGGGAGGGCCAATGAGCAGTTCTTC.